Judged by abundance, the clone carrying this T cell receptor beta chain is medium-sized. Its specificity is unknown. This sample is part of a study of vaccination effects on CD4 cells after COVID-19. Background on the study: Post-vaccine specimens were collected at a median of 72 days following the second dose. Whole-study findings and limits: Clones induced by infection and by vaccine showed marked clonal contraction late after vaccination. Common cold coronavirus cross-reactivity was shown by only 1 of 255 vaccine-induced clones in healthy vaccinees.

Expansion with viral peptide pools was applied to antigen-specific CD4+ T cells by the ViraFEST assay prior to sequencing. It was after nine to ten days of culture that CD4+ T cells were isolated. The vaccine given was either BNT162b2 or mRNA-1273, in two doses. The germline gives CDR1 MDHEN, CDR2 SYDVKM. The CDR3 has 16 amino acids. After removal of 7 bases from V and 2 bases from J, the junction contained 10 bases not matched to a gene. Using immunoSEQ multiplex PCR, the repertoire was profiled, and TCRdb retains in-frame clones only, with some absent. Of 9,500 to 15,000 clones in the sample, roughly 70% are singletons; the top ten hold approximately 9.3%.

This material consisted of CD4+ T cells from PBMCs cultured with SARS-CoV-2 spike peptides, taken after COVID-19 vaccination. This receptor was taken from a human donor who received a COVID-19 vaccine. V is TRBV28 and J is TRBJ2-1, with 8 bases identical to TRBD2. Written as DNA, the CDR3 is TGTGCCAGCACTCCCATGGTAGCGGGGACCTACAATGAGCAGTTCTTC. Translating it yields CASTPMVAGTYNEQFF.